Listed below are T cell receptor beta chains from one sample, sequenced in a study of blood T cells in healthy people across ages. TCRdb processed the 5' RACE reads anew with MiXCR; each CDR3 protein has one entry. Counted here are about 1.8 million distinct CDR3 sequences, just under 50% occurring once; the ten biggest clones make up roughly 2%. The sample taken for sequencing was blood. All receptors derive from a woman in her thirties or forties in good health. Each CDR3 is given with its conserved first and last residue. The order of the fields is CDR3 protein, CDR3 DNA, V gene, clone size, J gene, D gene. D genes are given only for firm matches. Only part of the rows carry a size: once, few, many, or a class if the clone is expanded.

CASNAEGRLTEAFF TGTGCCAGCAATGCGGAAGGAAGACTCACTGAAGCTTTCTTT TRBV2 NA TRBJ1-1 NA
CASSPWGTADYEQYF TGTGCCAGCAGCCCTTGGGGGACAGCGGACTACGAGCAGTACTTC TRBV7-8 NA TRBJ2-7 TRBD1
CSASPLDGTTRETQYF TGCAGTGCTAGCCCCCTTGATGGGACGACGAGAGAGACCCAGTACTTC TRBV20-1 NA TRBJ2-5 NA
CASSLPGSGGDGYTF TGCGCCAGCAGCTTGCCCGGCAGCGGGGGCGATGGCTACACCTTC TRBV5-1 few TRBJ1-2 NA
CASSLAGGPPETQYF TGTGCCAGCAGCTTAGCAGGGGGTCCCCCAGAGACCCAGTACTTC TRBV7-2 NA TRBJ2-5 NA
CASRLTGASRGQYF TGTGCCAGCAGGTTGACAGGAGCATCAAGAGGGCAGTACTTC TRBV6-2/TRBV6-3 NA TRBJ2-5 NA
CASSFQKRQETQYF TGTGCCAGCAGCTTCCAGAAACGGCAAGAGACCCAGTACTTC TRBV7-9 NA TRBJ2-5 NA
CAISEQQTYEQYF TGTGCCATCAGTGAGCAGCAAACCTACGAGCAGTACTTC TRBV10-3 few TRBJ2-7 NA
CASSRDCYEQYF TGTGCCAGCAGCCGGGACTGCTACGAGCAGTACTTC TRBV7-2 NA TRBJ2-7 NA
CASSQQGVGDTQYF TGCGCCAGCAGCCAACAGGGGGTGGGAGATACGCAGTATTTT TRBV4-3 few TRBJ2-3 TRBD1
CASSQETAQETQYF TGCGCCAGCAGCCAAGAGACAGCCCAAGAGACCCAGTACTTC TRBV4-3 NA TRBJ2-5 NA
CASSLIGDFSDYGYTF TGCGCCAGCAGCTTGATAGGGGACTTTTCCGACTATGGCTACACCTTC TRBV5-1 NA TRBJ1-2 NA
CASSFFDRDRVGYTF TGTGCCAGCAGCTTTTTCGACCGGGACAGGGTTGGCTACACCTTC TRBV13 NA TRBJ1-2 TRBD1
CASSLAKSGQGLSGYTF TGTGCCAGCAGCTTAGCGAAGAGCGGACAGGGCCTGAGTGGCTACACCTTC TRBV7-8 NA TRBJ1-2 TRBD1
CASSPLRGGLGNEQFF TGTGCCAGCAGCCCTCTGCGGGGAGGTTTAGGCAATGAGCAGTTCTTC TRBV7-2 NA TRBJ2-1 NA
CSAQLTGRAEQYF TGCAGTGCTCAACTTACAGGGAGGGCCGAGCAGTACTTC TRBV20-1 NA TRBJ2-7 NA
CSARAPGGSRALINEKLFF TGCAGTGCTAGAGCCCCAGGAGGGTCCAGGGCCCTCATTAATGAAAAACTGTTTTTT TRBV20-1 NA TRBJ1-4 NA
CSVLRGGQGNEQFF TGCAGCGTCCTACGAGGGGGGCAGGGCAATGAGCAGTTCTTC TRBV29-1 NA TRBJ2-1 NA
CASSQDWAGRPLHF TGCGCCAGCAGCCAAGATTGGGCGGGGCGACCCCTCCACTTT TRBV4-1 NA TRBJ1-6 NA
CASRLTLSTDTQYF TGTGCCAGCAGACTGACATTGAGCACAGATACGCAGTATTTT TRBV12-3/TRBV12-4 NA TRBJ2-3 NA
CASSLAHDYEQYF TGTGCCAGCAGCTTAGCTCACGACTACGAGCAGTACTTC TRBV7-8 NA TRBJ2-7 NA
CSAYMGVTDTQYF TGCAGCGCATACATGGGAGTCACAGATACGCAGTATTTT TRBV29-1 few TRBJ2-3 NA
CASSRTGTGDPPLHF TGTGCCAGCAGCCGGACCGGGACAGGGGACCCACCCCTCCACTTT TRBV7-2 once TRBJ1-6 TRBD1
CAISEPDRGPYGYTF TGTGCCATCAGTGAGCCTGACAGGGGGCCCTATGGCTACACCTTC TRBV10-3 NA TRBJ1-2 TRBD1
CASSQDLAGGTKKYF TGTGCCAGCAGCCAAGATCTAGCGGGGGGTACCAAGAAGTACTTC TRBV3-1 few TRBJ2-7 TRBD2
CAGSQQVAEAFF TGTGCCGGCAGTCAACAGGTTGCTGAAGCTTTCTTT TRBV6-6 once TRBJ1-1 NA
CASSLRTSGYNEQYF TGTGCCAGCAGTTTGCGGACTAGCGGTTACAATGAGCAGTACTTC TRBV12-3/TRBV12-4 NA TRBJ2-5 TRBD2
CASSLAPYQETQYF TGTGCCAGCAGCTTAGCGCCGTACCAAGAGACCCAGTACTTC TRBV7-9 few TRBJ2-5 NA
CASSPPGPSSSFDEQFF TGTGCCAGCAGCCCTCCAGGCCCTAGCTCGTCTTTCGATGAGCAGTTCTTC TRBV3-1 NA TRBJ2-1 NA
CSASTGALLNIQYF TGCAGTGCTAGTACCGGGGCTTTGTTAAACATTCAGTACTTC TRBV20-1 NA TRBJ2-4 NA
CASSQTLDNNSPLHF TGCGCCAGCAGCCAGACACTGGATAATAATTCACCCCTCCACTTT TRBV4-3 NA TRBJ1-6 NA
CSANPTSGVQETQYF TGCAGTGCTAACCCGACTAGCGGGGTACAAGAGACCCAGTACTTC TRBV20-1 NA TRBJ2-5 TRBD2
CASISGLGAQYF TGTGCCAGCATTTCGGGACTAGGCGCGCAGTATTTT TRBV28 few TRBJ2-3 TRBD2
CASSPGTGLWEQYF TGTGCCAGCTCACCCGGGACAGGGCTCTGGGAGCAGTACTTC TRBV18 NA TRBJ2-7 TRBD1
CASSKDFFNEQFF TGCGCCAGCAGTAAGGACTTCTTCAATGAGCAGTTCTTC TRBV5-1 NA TRBJ2-1 NA
CASSYGTSGGINEQYF TGTGCCAGCAGTTACGGGACTAGCGGGGGTATTAACGAGCAGTACTTC TRBV6-6 few TRBJ2-7 TRBD2
CASSEDRGGNGYTF TGTGCCAGCAGTGAAGATCGGGGAGGAAATGGCTACACCTTC TRBV2 NA TRBJ1-2 NA
CASRHRRQGLNTEAFF TGTGCCAGCAGGCATCGAAGACAGGGATTGAACACTGAAGCTTTCTTT TRBV7-2 NA TRBJ1-1 TRBD1
CASSLEPRGNEKLFF TGTGCCAGCAGCTTGGAGCCGCGAGGGAATGAAAAACTGTTTTTT TRBV5-4 NA TRBJ1-4 NA
CASSQESTGMTDTQYF TGTGCCAGCAGCCAAGAGTCTACAGGGATGACAGATACGCAGTATTTT TRBV3-1 NA TRBJ2-3 NA
CASSQRLHITDTQYF TGCGCCAGCAGCCAACGGCTACACATCACAGATACGCAGTATTTT TRBV4-3 few TRBJ2-3 NA
CASSQEVGPPDTQYF TGCGCCAGCAGCCAAGAGGTCGGCCCCCCAGATACGCAGTATTTT TRBV4-3 few TRBJ2-3 NA
CASSPARPSGTNVLTF TGTGCCAGCAGCCCCGCACGTCCATCCGGGACCAACGTCCTGACTTTC TRBV7-3 NA TRBJ2-6 NA
CSVDTETDTQYF TGCAGCGTGGACACGGAGACAGATACGCAGTATTTT TRBV29-1 NA TRBJ2-3 NA
CASSADRGRYYGYTF TGTGCCAGCAGTGCCGACAGGGGGCGATACTATGGCTACACCTTC TRBV6-1 few TRBJ1-2 TRBD1
CASSVEWGTSKYNEQFF TGTGCCAGCAGCGTAGAGTGGGGGACATCAAAATACAATGAGCAGTTCTTC TRBV9 NA TRBJ2-1 NA
CASSLYGTGRSTDTQYF TGTGCCAGCAGCTTATACGGGACAGGAAGAAGCACAGATACGCAGTATTTT TRBV7-2 NA TRBJ2-3 TRBD1
CASRLDRQYTDTQYF TGTGCCAGCAGACTAGACAGGCAGTACACAGATACGCAGTATTTT TRBV28 once TRBJ2-3 NA
CASSLKAGEQYF TGTGCCAGCAGCTTGAAGGCGGGGGAGCAGTACTTC TRBV5-6 NA TRBJ2-7 NA
CASSSGTYQPQHF TGTGCCAGCAGCTCGGGGACATATCAGCCCCAGCATTTT TRBV7-2 NA TRBJ1-5 NA
CASSQDRVGTVQETQYF TGTGCCAGCAGCCAAGATCGGGTCGGGACAGTTCAAGAGACCCAGTACTTC TRBV4-2 few TRBJ2-5 TRBD1